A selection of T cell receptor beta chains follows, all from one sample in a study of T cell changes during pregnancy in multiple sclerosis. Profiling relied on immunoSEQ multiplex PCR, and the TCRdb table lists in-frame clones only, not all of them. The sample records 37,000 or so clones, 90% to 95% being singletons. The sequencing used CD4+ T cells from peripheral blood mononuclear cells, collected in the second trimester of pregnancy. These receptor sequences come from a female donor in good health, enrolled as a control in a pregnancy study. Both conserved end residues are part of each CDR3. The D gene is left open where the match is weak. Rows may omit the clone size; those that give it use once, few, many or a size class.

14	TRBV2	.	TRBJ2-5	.	TGTGCCAGCAGTGAATCGAGTAGAGCAGAGACCCAGTACTTC	CASSESSRAETQYF
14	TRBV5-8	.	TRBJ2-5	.	TGTGCCAGCAGCTTGGCGCAGGCAAAAGAGACCCAGTACTTC	CASSLAQAKETQYF
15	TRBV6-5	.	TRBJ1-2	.	TGTGCCAGCAGGGGGAGCCTCCTTGATAACTATGGCTACACCTTC	CASRGSLLDNYGYTF
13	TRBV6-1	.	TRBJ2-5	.	TGTGCCAGCATGTGGGCACCACAAGAGACCCAGTACTTC	CASMWAPQETQYF
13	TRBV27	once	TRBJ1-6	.	TGTGCCAGCAGTCCCAGTCCTAATTCACCCCTCCACTTT	CASSPSPNSPLHF
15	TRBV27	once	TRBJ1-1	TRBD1	TGTGCCAGCAGACCGGGACAGGGCGGGAACACTGAAGCTTTCTTT	CASRPGQGGNTEAFF
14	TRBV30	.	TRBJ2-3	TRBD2	TGTGCCTGGAATTTTGCGGGGGGGCCGGATACGCAGTATTTT	CAWNFAGGPDTQYF
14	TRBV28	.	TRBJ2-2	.	TGTGCCAGCAGTTTATTGGGAGATACCGGGGAGCTGTTTTTT	CASSLLGDTGELFF
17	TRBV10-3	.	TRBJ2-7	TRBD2	TGTGCCATCAGAGGGACTAGCAAAGAAAGCCACTCCTACGAGCAGTACTTC	CAIRGTSKESHSYEQYF
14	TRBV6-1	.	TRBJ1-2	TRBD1	TGTGCCAGCGGCATGACAGGGGGCGTGAGTGGCTACACCTTC	CASGMTGGVSGYTF
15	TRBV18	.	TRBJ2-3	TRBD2	TGTGCCAGCTCACTAACGGGGGGGCCCGCAGATACGCAGTATTTT	CASSLTGGPADTQYF
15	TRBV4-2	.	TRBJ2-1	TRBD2	TGTGCCAGCAGCCGACTAGCGGGAAGTTACAATGAGCAGTTCTTC	CASSRLAGSYNEQFF
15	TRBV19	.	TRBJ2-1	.	TGTGCCAGTAGGCCCGACAGGAGCTCCTACAATGAGCAGTTCTTC	CASRPDRSSYNEQFF
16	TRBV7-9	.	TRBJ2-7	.	TGTGCCAGCAGCTTAGTTCTGGCAGGGTCGTCCTACGAGCAGTACTTC	CASSLVLAGSSYEQYF
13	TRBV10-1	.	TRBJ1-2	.	TGCGCCAGCAGGGCGACAGCTAACTATGGCTACACCTTC	CASRATANYGYTF
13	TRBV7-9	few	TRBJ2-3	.	TGTGCCAGCAGCAGGCAGGCTAGCAATACGCAGTATTTT	CASSRQASNTQYF
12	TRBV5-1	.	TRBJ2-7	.	TGCGCCAGCAGCTCCAATGGGGGGGAGCAGTACTTC	CASSSNGGEQYF
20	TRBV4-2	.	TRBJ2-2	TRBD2	TGTGCCAGCAGCCAAGTGTTCGGACTAGCGGGGGGGTCGGTCACCGGGGAGCTGTTTTTT	CASSQVFGLAGGSVTGELFF
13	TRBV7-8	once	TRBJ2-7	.	TGTGCCAGCAGCTTAGACGGAGCTGGCGAGCAGTACTTC	CASSLDGAGEQYF
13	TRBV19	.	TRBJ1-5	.	TGTGCCAGTAGCGGGGGTAGCAATCAGCCCCAGCATTTT	CASSGGSNQPQHF
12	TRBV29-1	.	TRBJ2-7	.	TGCAGCGTTGAGGCGGAGGCCTTAGAGCAGTACTTC	CSVEAEALEQYF
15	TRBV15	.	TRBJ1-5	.	TGTGCCACCAGCAGAGAGAGGGGGAGCAATCAGCCCCAGCATTTT	CATSRERGSNQPQHF
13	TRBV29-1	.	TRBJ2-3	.	TGCACCGGGGGAAGGGAGCTGGGGGATACGCAGTATTTT	CTGGRELGDTQYF
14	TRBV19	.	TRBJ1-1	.	TGTGCCAGTAGTATTGGCAGTGCCAGCGGTGAAGCTTTCTTT	CASSIGSASGEAFF
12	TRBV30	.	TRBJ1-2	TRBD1	TGTGCCTGGGGGGACAGGGGATTTGGCTACACCTTC	CAWGDRGFGYTF
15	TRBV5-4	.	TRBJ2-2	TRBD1	TGTGCCAGCAGCTTGGGGCAGGGGGCCTCCGGGGAGCTGTTTTTT	CASSLGQGASGELFF
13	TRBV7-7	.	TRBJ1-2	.	TGTGCTAGCATCACTCACCAGGGCTATGGCTACACCTTC	CASITHQGYGYTF
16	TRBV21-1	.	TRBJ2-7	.	TGTGCCAGCATCCTGAGGGTAGCGGGAGCGACCCACGAGCAGTACTTC	CASILRVAGATHEQYF
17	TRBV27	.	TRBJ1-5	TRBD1	TGTGCCAGCAGTTTATTCGGACAGGGGTATAGCAATCAGCCCCAGCATTTT	CASSLFGQGYSNQPQHF
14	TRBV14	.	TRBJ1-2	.	TGTGCCAGCAGCCAAGATCTGGCACCGTATGGCTACACCTTC	CASSQDLAPYGYTF
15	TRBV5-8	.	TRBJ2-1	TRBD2	TGTGCCAGCAGCTCCAGGACTAGGACCACCGTTGAGCAGTTCTTC	CASSSRTRTTVEQFF
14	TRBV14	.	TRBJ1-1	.	TGTGCCAGCAGCCAGACTCAGGGTCGGACTGAAGCTTTCTTT	CASSQTQGRTEAFF
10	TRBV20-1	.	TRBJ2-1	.	TGCAGTGCTACCAACAATGAGCAGTTCTTC	CSATNNEQFF
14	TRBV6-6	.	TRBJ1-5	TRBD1	TGTGCCAGCAATATTCGACAGGGGGAACAGCCCCAGCATTTT	CASNIRQGEQPQHF
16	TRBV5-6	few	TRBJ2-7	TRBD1	TGTGCCAGCAGCCTCCCGGGGACAGGGCCGTTCTACGAGCAGTACTTC	CASSLPGTGPFYEQYF
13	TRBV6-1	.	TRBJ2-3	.	TGTGCCAGCAGTGGGGGAGCCGGAGATACGCAGTATTTT	CASSGGAGDTQYF
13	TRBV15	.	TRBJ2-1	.	TGTGCCACCAGCAGAGATCGGTCTCGCCATCCGTTCTTC	CATSRDRSRHPFF
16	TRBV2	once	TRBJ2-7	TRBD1	TGTGCCAGCAGTGAAGCGTTGGGGACAGACACCTACGAGCAGTACTTC	CASSEALGTDTYEQYF
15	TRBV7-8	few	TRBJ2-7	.	TGTGCCAGCAGCCCGGTCGGGGGACTTACCTACGAGCAGTACTTC	CASSPVGGLTYEQYF
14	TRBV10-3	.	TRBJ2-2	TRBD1	TGTGCCATCAGTAGACAGGGCCCCACCGGGGAGCTGTTTTTT	CAISRQGPTGELFF
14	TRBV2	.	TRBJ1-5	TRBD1	TGTGCCAGCAAAGGGGACAGGCCGGCGGGGCCCCAGCATTTT	CASKGDRPAGPQHF
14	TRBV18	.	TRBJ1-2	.	TGTGCCAGCTCCCCCCCCGAGGGCAGCTATGGCTACACCTTC	CASSPPEGSYGYTF
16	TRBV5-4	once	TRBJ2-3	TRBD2	TGTGCCAGCAGCTTGTCTAGCGGGGCTAGCACAGATACGCAGTATTTT	CASSLSSGASTDTQYF
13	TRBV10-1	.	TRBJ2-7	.	TGCGCCAGCAGTGATTCTGGGGGGAACGAGCAGTACTTC	CASSDSGGNEQYF
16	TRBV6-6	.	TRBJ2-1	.	TGTGCCAGCAGTTACTCGAAAGGGGATGGGAACAATGAGCAGTTCTTC	CASSYSKGDGNNEQFF
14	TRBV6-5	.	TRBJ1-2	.	TGTGCCAGCAGCTGGGACAAAAGTGACTATGGCTACACCTTC	CASSWDKSDYGYTF
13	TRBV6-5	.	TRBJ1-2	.	TGTGCCAGCAGGGTATTCGGTAACTATGGCTACACCTTC	CASRVFGNYGYTF
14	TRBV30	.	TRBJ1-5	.	TGTGCCTGGAGTGGGAAACAGGTCAATCAGCCCCAGCATTTT	CAWSGKQVNQPQHF
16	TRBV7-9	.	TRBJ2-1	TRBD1	TGTGCCAGCAGCCTTCAGGGGGGGACAGGGATGAATGAGCAGTTCTTC	CASSLQGGTGMNEQFF
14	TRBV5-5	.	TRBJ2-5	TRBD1	TGTGCCAGCAGCTTGGGGACAGGGAGGGAGACCCAGTACTTC	CASSLGTGRETQYF
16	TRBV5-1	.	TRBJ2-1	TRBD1	TGCGCCAGCAGCTTGACAGGGGAGAGCTCCTACAATGAGCAGTTCTTC	CASSLTGESSYNEQFF
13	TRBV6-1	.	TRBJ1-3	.	TGTGCCAGCAGTCCTAACTCTGGAAACACCATATATTTT	CASSPNSGNTIYF
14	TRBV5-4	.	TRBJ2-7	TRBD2	TGTGCCAGCAGCTTAGGCGGGAGAGTGTACGAGCAGTACTTC	CASSLGGRVYEQYF
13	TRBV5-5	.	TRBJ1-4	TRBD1	TGTGCCAGCAGCTCATTCAGGGGGGAAAAACTGTTTTTT	CASSSFRGEKLFF
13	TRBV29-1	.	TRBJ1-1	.	TGCAGCGTTGCTAGGGGATCTAACACTGAAGCTTTCTTT	CSVARGSNTEAFF
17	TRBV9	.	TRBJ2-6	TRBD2	TGTGCCAGCAGCTCAGCCCTCGGGGGGGGTGGGGCCAACGTCCTGACTTTC	CASSSALGGGGANVLTF
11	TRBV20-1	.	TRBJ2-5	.	TGCAGTGGACGCCTCATTGAGGGCCAGTACTTC	CSGRLIEGQYF
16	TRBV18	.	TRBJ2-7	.	TGTGCCAGCTCACCAGGAGAAGGGCAAGGGGTCTACGAGCAGTACTTC	CASSPGEGQGVYEQYF
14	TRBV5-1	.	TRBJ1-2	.	TGCGCCAGCAGCCCAGGTCAGGGGAGCCATGGCTACACCTTC	CASSPGQGSHGYTF